What follows is one T cell receptor (beta chain) and its context. No antigen is known for it. The sample holds no much larger clone one base away, and base qualities are not on file. Germline trimming amounts to 2 bases on V and 5 bases on J, with 4 as the count of junction bases outside the gene matches. The germline V gene encodes CDR1 SGHTA and CDR2 FQGTGA. There are 14 amino acids in the CDR3, from cysteine to phenylalanine inclusive. Here the CDR3 DNA is all that survives: 42 bases in frame from base 1. This entry belongs to a study of shared T cell receptors in the human thymus (dated by TCRdb to the early 2020s). About the full investigation: The study examined how the human thymus generates shared, self-reactive T-cell receptor alpha chains.

The library relied on the immunoSEQ multiplex PCR assay. The clones in this table, taken by TCRdb from immuneACCESS, are in-frame only. Not every clone is retained; where verified, under half of the shortfall comes from an unresolved V gene, and the cause of the rest is unknown. This sample has approximately 400,000 clones in its table, and approximately 95% of those were observed once. The biggest ten clones account for around 0.018% of the sample. The chain uses TRBV7-3 and TRBJ2-7, with 9 central nucleotides matching TRBD2. The origin of this receptor is a human donor. Source material: thymocytes. The DNA reads TGTGCCAGCAGCTTAGCGGGAGGGTGTAACGAGCAGTACTTC. Its coded protein is CASSLAGGCNEQYF.